Shown below are 19 T cell receptor beta chains from a single sample sequenced in a study of T cell responses to AZD1222 COVID-19 vaccine. The method was immunoSEQ multiplex PCR; TCRdb's version includes in-frame clones alone and lacks a portion of them. The sample includes 100,000 to 120,000 clones, approximately 92% of them seen just once. Sequencing used peripheral blood, obtained 28 days after the second AZD1222 dose. Receptors were obtained from an adult who received the AZD1222 COVID-19 vaccine.

The CDR3 sequence: CASSLYGAGGADNEQFF. The CDR3 DNA sequence: TGTGCCAGCAGCTTATACGGGGCGGGAGGAGCCGACAATGAGCAGTTCTTC. The chain recombines TRBV13 with TRBJ2-1, with 8 bases lining up with TRBD2. This CDR3 contains 17 residues. V gave up 2 bases and J gave up 5 bases; unmatched junction bases: 11. Germline V CDR1 and CDR2: PRHDT, FYEKMQ (reference sequence).

This clone was counted once. V gene TRBV28 combines with J gene TRBJ2-5; TRBD1 or TRBD2 may be the D gene (5 bases each). The CDR3 runs 15 residues. V lost 6 bases and J 9 bases, leaving 23 bases between the germline ends. The germline V gene has CDR1 MDHEN and CDR2 SYDVKM. The CDR3 bases are TGTGCCAGCAGCTCCCCGGGACCCTCCTTTTTGGCCCAGTACTTC. It codes for CASSSPGPSFLAQYF.

This clone was counted a single time. The chain is built from TRBV30 and TRBJ1-5; D unclear. From germline, CDR1 is GTSNPN and CDR2 SVGIG (reference sequence). This CDR3 has 13 residues. V was clipped by 0 bases and J by 4 bases, with 7 bases between them. CDR3 amino acids: CAWSVGENQPQHF. In nucleotides, the CDR3 is TGTGCCTGGAGTGTCGGGGAGAATCAGCCCCAGCATTTT.

The V call is TRBV19, the J call TRBJ2-1; 9 nucleotides align to TRBD1. In germline, CDR1 is LNHDA, CDR2 SQIVND (reference sequence). The CDR3 length is 15 residues. J lost 5 bases, V lost 8 bases, and 10 bases had no gene match. CDR3 bases: TGTGCCAGTGGTGTAAACAGGGGGCGAAACAATGAGCAGTTCTTC. Its protein is CASGVNRGRNNEQFF. Looking up the rest from reference TRBV19 and TRBJ2-1 gives the full variable domain: DGGITQSPKYLFRKEGQNVTLSCEQNLNHDAMYWYRQDPGQGLRLIYYSQIVNDFQKGDIAEGYSVSREKKESFPLTVTSAQKNPTAFYLCASGVNRGRNNEQFFGPGTRLTVL.

The chain employs TRBV7-2 and TRBJ1-2, with 11 bases lining up with TRBD1. Germline V gene lookup returns CDR1 SGHTA and CDR2 FQGNSA. This CDR3 spans 15 amino acids. The ends lost 3 bases at V and 4 bases at J; junction bases unmatched: 4. The CDR3 here is CASSFWTGGSYGYTF. The CDR3, as DNA: TGTGCCAGCAGCTTTTGGACAGGGGGCAGCTATGGCTACACCTTC. The full variable domain, with the rest looked up from reference TRBV7-2 and TRBJ1-2, is GAGVSQSPSNKVTEKGKDVELRCDPISGHTALYWYRQSLGQGLEFLIYFQGNSAPDKSGLPSDRFSAERTGGSVSTLTIQRTQQEDSAVYLCASSFWTGGSYGYTFGSGTRLTVV.

The chain uses TRBV5-5 and TRBJ2-2, with 10 bases aligning to TRBD1. This CDR3 has 17 amino acids. V was clipped by 4 bases and J by 2 bases; unmatched bases: 8. The germline V gene encodes CDR1 SGHKS and CDR2 YYEKEE (reference sequence). CDR3 amino acids: CASSPDRGLRNTGELFF. CDR3 bases: TGTGCCAGCAGCCCCGACAGGGGGCTCCGTAACACCGGGGAGCTGTTTTTT.

The sample holds one count of this clone. This sequence joins TRBV7-2 and TRBJ2-7, with D possibly matching TRBD2 (6 bases). Germline V gives CDR1 SGHTA, CDR2 FQGNSA. This CDR3 comprises 14 residues. Trimming took 3 bases from V and 2 from J, leaving 11 bases between them. CDR3 coding DNA: TGTGCCAGCAGCTTTGGGGGAGGCCCCTACGAGCAGTACTTC. This codes for CASSFGGGPYEQYF.

The chain combines TRBV28 with TRBJ1-1; D perhaps matches TRBD1 (5 bases). Trimming took off 9 bases at V and 4 bases at J, with 12 bases between the two ends. The germline V gene encodes CDR1 MDHEN and CDR2 SYDVKM. The CDR3 is made up of 12 amino acids. The CDR3 here is CASCPGGTEAFF. CDR3 DNA: TGTGCCAGTTGCCCCGGGGGCACTGAAGCTTTCTTT.

The CDR3 DNA reads as TGTGCCAGTAGTATTCTAGCGGGATCGTCCTACGAGCAGTACTTC. Protein sequence: CASSILAGSSYEQYF. The chain links TRBV19 to TRBJ2-7, with 9 positions matching TRBD2. The CDR3 has 15 amino acids. Germline values: CDR1 LNHDA, CDR2 SQIVND (reference sequence). V lost 3 bases to trimming and J lost 1 base; unmatched junction nucleotides: 4. The entire variable domain, with the rest obtained from reference TRBV19 and TRBJ2-7, is as follows: DGGITQSPKYLFRKEGQNVTLSCEQNLNHDAMYWYRQDPGQGLRLIYYSQIVNDFQKGDIAEGYSVSREKKESFPLTVTSAQKNPTAFYLCASSILAGSSYEQYFGPGTRLTVT.

This clone was counted once. This chain links TRBV7-2 with TRBJ1-4; 9 bases align to TRBD1. V lost 6 bases to trimming and J lost 10 bases; unmatched junction nucleotides: 18. CDR1 and CDR2 (germline): SGHTA, FQGNSA. This CDR3 comprises 17 residues. CDR3 DNA sequence: TGTGCCAGCAGGCCCAATACTGCCGGGACAGGGTATCGAAAACTGTTTTTT. It translates to CASRPNTAGTGYRKLFF.

The rearrangement joins TRBV5-1 to TRBJ1-1; D might be TRBD1 (6 bases). Trimming took 1 base from V and 4 from J, leaving 8 bases between them. Germline V gene lookup returns CDR1 SGHRS and CDR2 YFSETQ. The length of the CDR3 is 13 residues. CDR3 protein: CASSLWGLTEAFF. The DNA of the CDR3 is TGCGCCAGCAGCTTGTGGGGGCTCACTGAAGCTTTCTTT.

This chain links TRBV3-1 (or the pseudogene TRBV3-2) with TRBJ2-7; D is tentatively TRBD1 or TRBD2 (5 bases each). Looked up from germline, CDR1 is LGHDT and CDR2 is YNNKEL (reference sequence). This CDR3 has 13 residues. The ends were cut back, 0 bases at V and 6 bases at J, with 9 bases in the middle. CDR3 region: CASSQDDGAEQYF. The CDR3 region has the DNA TGTGCCAGCAGCCAAGATGACGGGGCCGAGCAGTACTTC.

The chain recombines TRBV2 with TRBJ2-5, with D unresolved. This CDR3 is built from 14 residues. The germline V gene has CDR1 SNHLY and CDR2 FYNNEI. The V and J ends lost 0 bases and 7 bases respectively, with 12 bases between them. CDR3 sequence reads: CASSEAGPTGTQYF. In DNA, the CDR3 is TGTGCCAGCAGTGAAGCAGGGCCCACCGGGACCCAGTACTTC. Together with reference TRBV2 and TRBJ2-5, the CDR3 gives the full variable domain: EPEVTQTPSHQVTQMGQEVILRCVPISNHLYFYWYRQILGQKVEFLVSFYNNEISEKSEIFDDQFSVERPDGSNFTLKIRSTKLEDSAMYFCASSEAGPTGTQYFGPGTRLLVL.

The rearrangement joins TRBV11-2 to TRBJ2-1, with D possibly being TRBD2 (5 bases). Germline V gene lookup returns CDR1 SGHAT and CDR2 FQNNGV. V lost 8 bases to trimming and J lost 4 bases, with 18 bases between them. CDR3 length: 15 amino acids. The CDR3 nucleotides read TGTGCCAGCGTTCCGACTAACGCACCTTACAATGAGCAGTTCTTC. This sequence encodes CASVPTNAPYNEQFF.

V and J are TRBV28 and TRBJ1-2; no definite D call. CDR3 size: 12 residues. Germline CDR1 MDHEN, CDR2 SYDVKM. V was clipped by 4 bases and J by 4 bases, with 7 bases between them. The CDR3: CASSSRTYGYTF. CDR3 coding DNA: TGTGCCAGCAGTTCCCGGACCTATGGCTACACCTTC.

The V call is TRBV9, the J call TRBJ1-4, with no clear D. From germline, CDR1 is SGDLS and CDR2 YYNGEE. V shed 0 bases and J shed 0 bases, with 9 bases lying between them. The CDR3 runs 16 residues. CDR3 nucleotide sequence: TGTGCCAGCAGCGTAGGAGTTAGCCCAACTAATGAAAAACTGTTTTTT. This translates into CASSVGVSPTNEKLFF.

J is TRBJ1-2 and V is TRBV9, with a possible D match to TRBD1 (5 bases). V lost 3 bases and J lost 1, with 13 bases in between. The germline gives CDR1 SGDLS, CDR2 YYNGEE. CDR3 length: 15 residues. CDR3 DNA sequence: TGTGCCAGCAGCGGGGGACCCCCGAATAACTATGGCTACACCTTC. Protein sequence: CASSGGPPNNYGYTF. The full variable domain, rest sourced from reference TRBV9 and TRBJ1-2, is DSGVTQTPKHLITATGQRVTLRCSPRSGDLSVYWYQQSLDQGLQFLIQYYNGEERAKGNILERFSAQQFPDLHSELNLSSLELGDSALYFCASSGGPPNNYGYTFGSGTRLTVV.

The V call is TRBV4-2, the J call TRBJ2-7; 9 bases line up with TRBD1. Germline CDR1 is LGHNA and CDR2 is YNFKEQ. The V gene end was trimmed by 6 bases and the J gene end by 5 bases; junction bases not matched to a gene: 5. The CDR3 is 13 amino acids. CDR3 in amino acids: CASRPGQGDEQYF. Written as DNA, the CDR3 is TGTGCCAGCAGGCCGGGACAGGGTGACGAGCAGTACTTC.

This rearrangement joins TRBV5-4 to TRBJ2-2; TRBD1 matches at 11 bases. V shed 2 bases and J 6 bases; nucleotides not matched to a gene: 6. The CDR3 runs 16 residues. Germline V gene sequence: CDR1 SGHNT, CDR2 YYREEE (reference sequence). CDR3 amino acids: CASSLPGQGGSGELFF. The CDR3 DNA reads TGTGCCAGCAGCTTACCGGGACAGGGGGGTTCCGGGGAGCTGTTTTTT. The variable domain in full, completed from reference TRBV5-4 and TRBJ2-2, reads ETGVTQSPTHLIKTRGQQVTLRCSSQSGHNTVSWYQQALGQGPQFIFQYYREEENGRGNFPPRFSGLQFPNYSSELNVNALELDDSALYLCASSLPGQGGSGELFFGEGSRLTVL.